Listed here are 21 T cell receptor beta chains from one sample, sequenced in a study of T cells in Graves' hyperthyroidism and ophthalmopathy. RNA transcripts were the template for amplifying TCR beta CDR3 regions. Carried out on the TCR CDR3, a first-round RT-PCR used the HTBI primer set. TCRdb re-called the multiplex PCR reads with MiXCR, one entry per CDR3 protein. Of 340,000 or so distinct CDR3 sequences in the sample, 15% to 20% were seen once. The sequencing input was blood. These receptor sequences come from a woman between 45 and 65 years old with Graves' hyperthyroidism.

This clonotype was detected many times. The genes are TRBV6-1 and TRBJ2-7, with 15 bases that match TRBD2. The V gene's germline CDR1 is MNHNS and CDR2 SASEGT. The CDR3 is made up of 15 amino acids. Trimming at V came to 6 bases and at J to 6 bases, leaving 6 bases not matched to a gene. DNA for the CDR3: TGTGCCAGCAGGGACGGGACTAGCGGGAGGTCCGAGCAGTACTTC. Its protein is CASRDGTSGRSEQYF.

This clonotype was seen at least ten times. The chain uses TRBV28 and TRBJ2-7; tentative D call: TRBD2 (5 bases). The V end lost 1 base, the J end lost 3 bases, and 13 bases lay between the germline ends. CDR1 MDHEN and CDR2 SYDVKM come from the germline V gene. This CDR3 is built from 15 residues. DNA for the CDR3: TGTGCCAGCAGTTTATCGGGGAGCTTCAGCTACGAGCAGTACTTC. It is translated as CASSLSGSFSYEQYF. The variable domain in full, completed from reference TRBV28 and TRBJ2-7, reads DVKVTQSSRYLVKRTGEKVFLECVQDMDHENMFWYRQDPGLGLRLIYFSYDVKMKEKGDIPEGYSVSREKKERFSLILESASTNQTSMYLCASSLSGSFSYEQYFGPGTRLTVT.

This clonotype was found many times. The chain's CDR3 is CAISPPGLADYEQYV. The CDR3 nucleotides are TGTGCCATCAGTCCCCCGGGACTAGCGGACTACGAGCAGTACGTC. The chain couples TRBV10-3 to TRBJ2-7; TRBD2 matches at 11 bases. Trimming took 5 bases from V and 3 from J; bases not matched to a gene: 6. There are 15 residues in the CDR3. Germline assignment: CDR1 ENHRY and CDR2 SYGVKD.

This clonotype was observed a single time. Just one base apart from a much larger clone, this may be a read error. This rearrangement joins TRBV3-1 to TRBJ1-4; 7 bases agree with TRBD1. V dropped 3 bases and J dropped 0; count of bases not matched to a gene: 16. The CDR3 has 20 residues. Germline assignment: CDR1 LGHDT and CDR2 YNNKEL (reference sequence). The DNA of the CDR3 is TGTGCCAGCAGCCAGGGCACAGGGGAGGCGAGTTTTGCAACTAATGAAAAACTGTTTTTT. Translated: CASSQGTGEASFATNEKLFF. The full variable domain, completed using reference TRBV3-1 and TRBJ1-4, is DTAVSQTPKYLVTQMGNDKSIKCEQNLGHDTMYWYKQDSKKFLKIMFSYNNKELIINETVPNRFSPKSPDKAHLNLHINSLELGDSAVYFCASSQGTGEASFATNEKLFFGSGTQLSVL.

This chain uses TRBV7-9 with TRBJ2-1, with 13 bases lining up with TRBD2. Per the germline V gene, CDR1 is SEHNR and CDR2 is FQNEAQ (reference sequence). CDR3 size: 17 residues. V dropped 5 bases and J dropped 10; count of bases not matched to a gene: 14. CDR3 sequence reads: CASSPRKTSGGPGEQFF. The CDR3 region has the DNA TGTGCCAGCAGCCCTCGTAAGACTAGCGGGGGGCCAGGGGAGCAGTTCTTC.

The J gene is TRBJ2-1, the V gene TRBV5-5; 9 nucleotides align to TRBD2. Germline CDR1 is SGHKS and CDR2 is YYEKEE (reference sequence). Trimming at V came to 3 bases and at J to 9 bases, leaving 10 bases not matched to a gene. The CDR3 sequence is 15 residues long. CDR3 loop: CASSSSWGLALEQFF. CDR3 in DNA: TGTGCCAGCAGCTCTTCATGGGGACTAGCACTTGAGCAGTTCTTC.

This clonotype has ten or more counts. This chain joins TRBV6-1 and TRBJ1-5, with 7 bases fitting TRBD1. This CDR3 is 17 amino acids long. The germline CDR1 and CDR2 sequences are MNHNS and SASEGT. Trimming at V came to 4 bases and at J to 0 bases, leaving 9 bases not matched to a gene. The chain's CDR3 is CASSAFTGVGSNQPQHF. The CDR3 region has the DNA TGTGCCAGCAGTGCATTCACAGGGGTGGGTAGCAATCAGCCCCAGCATTTT.

This clonotype was picked up many times. The chain joins TRBV6-1 to TRBJ1-1; D gene unclear. Between the trimmed V and J ends, which lost 5 bases and 3 bases, there was a span of 19 bases. This CDR3 spans 16 amino acids. Germline V gives CDR1 MNHNS, CDR2 SASEGT. CDR3 in amino acids: CASSHRERSSDTEAFF. Written as DNA, the CDR3 is TGTGCCAGCAGTCACCGGGAGAGATCTTCGGACACTGAAGCTTTCTTT.

This clonotype was observed at least ten times. This chain links TRBV5-6 with TRBJ2-1; D is uncertain. The CDR3 runs 16 residues. Germline V gene lookup returns CDR1 SGHDT and CDR2 YYEEEE. V lost 0 bases and J lost 3, with 13 bases in between. CDR3 sequence reads: CASSLVSSFFYNEQFF. As DNA, the CDR3 is TGTGCCAGCAGCTTGGTCAGCTCTTTCTTCTACAATGAGCAGTTCTTC. The full variable domain, with the rest looked up from reference TRBV5-6 and TRBJ2-1, is DAGVTQSPTHLIKTRGQQVTLRCSPKSGHDTVSWYQQALGQGPQFIFQYYEEEERQRGNFPDRFSGHQFPNYSSELNVNALLLGDSALYLCASSLVSSFFYNEQFFGPGTRLTVL.

In this sample, this clonotype turned up a few times. The chain combines TRBV7-8 with TRBJ1-2; tentative D call: TRBD1 (6 bases). This CDR3 comprises 13 residues. The germline CDR1 and CDR2 sequences are SGHVS and FQNEAQ. V lost 2 bases and J 3 bases, leaving 7 bases between the germline ends. The CDR3 loop reads CASSLRQDYGYTF. CDR3 in DNA: TGTGCCAGCAGCTTAAGACAGGACTATGGCTACACCTTC.

In this sample, this clonotype turned up many times. The rearrangement joins TRBV5-6 to TRBJ2-1, with TRBD1 identical over 9 bases. This CDR3 is built from 14 residues. Trimming took 3 bases from V and 7 from J; bases not matched to a gene: 5. From germline, CDR1 is SGHDT and CDR2 YYEEEE. CDR3 protein: CASSYGTGSNEQFF. The CDR3 nucleotides are TGTGCCAGCAGCTACGGGACAGGGAGTAATGAGCAGTTCTTC.

Only a few counts were recorded for this clonotype. The chain employs TRBV5-1 and TRBJ2-2, with a weak D call TRBD2 (6 bases). The CDR3 consists of 14 residues. Germline V gene sequence: CDR1 SGHRS, CDR2 YFSETQ. V was cut by 0 bases and J by 4 bases, with 7 bases left in between. This chain's CDR3 is CASSLGDSTGELFF. As DNA, the CDR3 is TGCGCCAGCAGCTTGGGGGACTCCACCGGGGAGCTGTTTTTT.

The V call is TRBV28, the J call TRBJ2-2, with 9 bases matching TRBD1. Germline V gene sequence: CDR1 MDHEN, CDR2 SYDVKM. The V gene end was trimmed by 5 bases and the J gene end by 3 bases; junction bases not matched to a gene: 10. This CDR3 has 17 residues. The chain's CDR3 is CASSGSAGTGYTGELFF. CDR3 coding DNA: TGTGCCAGCAGTGGATCCGCCGGGACAGGGTACACCGGGGAGCTGTTTTTT. Variable domain in full (rest from reference TRBV28 and TRBJ2-2): DVKVTQSSRYLVKRTGEKVFLECVQDMDHENMFWYRQDPGLGLRLIYFSYDVKMKEKGDIPEGYSVSREKKERFSLILESASTNQTSMYLCASSGSAGTGYTGELFFGEGSRLTVL.

There are a few counts of this clonotype. The chain recombines TRBV19 with TRBJ1-1, with D unclear. Between the trimmed V and J ends, which lost 7 bases and 1 base, there was a span of 10 bases. The CDR3 is 13 residues long. Germline CDR1 and CDR2: LNHDA and SQIVND (reference sequence). The CDR3 sequence: CASTLSRNTEAFF. CDR3 nucleotide sequence: TGTGCCAGTACCCTGTCTAGGAACACTGAAGCTTTCTTT.

The sample holds a few counts of this clonotype. The genes are TRBV29-1 and TRBJ2-2; D gene uncertain. CDR3 size: 12 residues. Germline values: CDR1 SQVTM, CDR2 ANQGSEA. V was trimmed by 1 base and J by 1 base, leaving 1 base between them. CDR3 loop: CSVEVNTGELFF. CDR3 nucleotides: TGCAGCGTTGAAGTGAACACCGGGGAGCTGTTTTTT.

This sequence joins TRBV12-5 and TRBJ1-1; D is possibly TRBD1 (5 bases). Trimming cost V 2 bases and J 5 bases, with 12 bases left between them. This CDR3 spans 14 amino acids. Looked up from germline, CDR1 is LGHNT and CDR2 is FRNRAP. CDR3 nucleotide sequence: TGTGCTAGTGGTTTGTCGGGGGGGAGTACTGAAGCTTTCTTT. This codes for CASGLSGGSTEAFF.

This clonotype was picked up a small number of times. The chain couples TRBV19 to TRBJ2-2; TRBD2 aligns across 9 bases. The CDR3 spans 18 residues. The germline gives CDR1 LNHDA, CDR2 SQIVND (reference sequence). The V gene end was trimmed by 5 bases and the J gene end by 5 bases; junction bases not matched to a gene: 15. The CDR3 nucleotides are TGTGCCAGTAGTTCCCGTGGCGCGGGGGGGCTTATGACCGGGGAGCTGTTTTTT. This gives the protein CASSSRGAGGLMTGELFF.

The rearrangement links TRBV27 to TRBJ2-2, with 8 nucleotides matching TRBD2. V trimming: 5 bases; J trimming: 5 bases; junction bases outside the gene matches: 10. CDR3 length: 16 residues. CDR1 and CDR2 (germline): MNHEY, SMNVEV (reference sequence). The CDR3, as DNA: TGTGCCAGCAGTGAGTTAGCGGGAACCGATACCGGGGAGCTGTTTTTT. Protein: CASSELAGTDTGELFF.

The rearrangement links TRBV6-1 to TRBJ1-4; a possible D gene is TRBD1 (6 bases). This CDR3 contains 12 residues. In germline, CDR1 is MNHNS, CDR2 SASEGT. CDR3 sequence: CATSPGVGKLFF. The CDR3 DNA reads TGTGCTACGTCGCCAGGGGTTGGAAAACTGTTTTTT.

This clonotype was detected a few times. The rearrangement uses TRBV5-4 and TRBJ1-1, with a tentative D call TRBD1 (6 bases). From germline, CDR1 is SGHNT and CDR2 YYREEE (reference sequence). The V and J ends lost 1 base and 7 bases respectively, with 11 bases between them. CDR3 size: 13 residues. The CDR3 loop reads CASSLKGGGEAFF. CDR3 nucleotide sequence: TGTGCCAGCAGCTTGAAGGGGGGGGGTGAAGCTTTCTTT.

This clonotype was counted a few times. The V gene is TRBV29-1, the J gene TRBJ2-1; D is uncertain. In germline, CDR1 is SQVTM, CDR2 ANQGSEA. V lost 5 bases and J 0 bases, leaving 17 bases between the germline ends. The CDR3 spans 16 residues. CDR3 nucleotide sequence: TGCAGCGTTCCTAGTTCTGGGGAAGGCTCCTACAATGAGCAGTTCTTC. As protein: CSVPSSGEGSYNEQFF.